Only one count was recorded for the clone carrying this T cell receptor (beta chain). V shed 0 bases, J shed 6 bases, and the junction held 9 bases outside the gene matches. Germline CDR1 reads SGHNT; CDR2 reads YYREEE (reference sequence). The CDR3 covers 15 residues. The sample is drawn from a study of resident and recirculating memory T cells in vitiligo. The assay was immunoSEQ multiplex PCR, and TCRdb's table has in-frame clones only and misses some. This sample has 40,000 to 50,000 clones; nearly 95% occur once, and the top ten carry around 5%. No change in lesions over the prior 6 months defined stable disease. Anyone treated within the previous three months was excluded.

V usage is TRBV5-4 and J usage is TRBJ2-7; 7 positions agree with TRBD2. What was sequenced was blood. The sequence came from a male donor with vitiligo. For the CDR3, the DNA is TGTGCCAGCAGCTTGGTGGCGGGGGTCAATCGCGAGCAGTACTTC. Its translation: CASSLVAGVNREQYF. The full variable domain, in which reference TRBV5-4 and TRBJ2-7 provide the parts outside the CDR3, is ETGVTQSPTHLIKTRGQQVTLRCSSQSGHNTVSWYQQALGQGPQFIFQYYREEENGRGNFPPRFSGLQFPNYSSELNVNALELDDSALYLCASSLVAGVNREQYFGPGTRLTVT.